This TCR beta chain was captured by sequencing in a study of cytomegalovirus exposure and HLA in healthy donors. Study results and caveats: Published work reported that the classifier diagnosed cytomegalovirus status with high specificity and sensitivity.

As to this clone: Its target is unknown.

Vbeta (60) and Jbeta (13) primers were used in the PCR. Generated by immunoSEQ multiplex PCR, the TCRdb table keeps only in-frame clones and is missing some. The data contain 310,000 or so clones, around 90% of them singletons. J gave up 4 bases and V 1 base, and 6 bases lay outside the gene matches. Germline CDR1 is SGHRS and CDR2 is YFSETQ. The CDR3 contains 15 residues. Material: PBMCs. The source of this sequence is a young woman in good health and CMV-seronegative. The chain combines TRBV5-1 with TRBJ2-7, with 9 nucleotides matching TRBD2. The CDR3 DNA sequence: TGCGCCAGCAGCTTGAGGCGGGGGGGCACGTACGAGCAGTACTTC. Translated: CASSLRRGGTYEQYF.